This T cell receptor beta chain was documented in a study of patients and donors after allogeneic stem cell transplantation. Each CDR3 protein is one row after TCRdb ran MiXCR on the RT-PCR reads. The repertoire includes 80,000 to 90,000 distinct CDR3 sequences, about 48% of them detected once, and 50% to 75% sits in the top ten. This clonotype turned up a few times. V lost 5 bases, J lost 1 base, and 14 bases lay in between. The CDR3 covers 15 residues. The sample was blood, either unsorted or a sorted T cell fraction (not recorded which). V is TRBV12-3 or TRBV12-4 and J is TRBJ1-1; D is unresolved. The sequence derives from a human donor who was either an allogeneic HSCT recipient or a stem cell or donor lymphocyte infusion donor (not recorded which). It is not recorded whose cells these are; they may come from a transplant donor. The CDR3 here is CASSPRVTKNTEAFF. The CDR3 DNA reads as TGTGCCAGCAGTCCCCGGGTGACCAAGAACACTGAAGCTTTCTTT.